These 21 T cell receptor beta chains originate from one sample sequenced in a study of blood T cells in healthy people across ages. Then a second PCR, running about 6 to 12 cycles, was carried out with a sample-barcoded 5' primer and a J-beta primer mix. One entry per CDR3 protein, called by TCRdb with MiXCR from the 5' RACE reads. The sample lists roughly 700,000 distinct CDR3 sequences, 25% occurring once. This sample was also put to use in a study of T cells of mothers and their children.

Sample: blood. All receptors derive from a boy younger than 18 in good health.

The chain employs TRBV25-1 and TRBJ2-2; tentative D call: TRBD1 (5 bases). V was shortened by 0 bases and J by 4 bases, with 15 bases between the two germline ends. CDR1 is MGHDK and CDR2 is SYGVNS in the germline V gene. CDR3 size: 17 residues. The CDR3: CASSEYFGSQGTGELFF. CDR3 DNA: TGTGCCAGCAGTGAATATTTCGGATCCCAGGGCACCGGGGAGCTGTTTTTT.

The chain recombines TRBV4-1 with TRBJ2-4; tentative D call: TRBD1 (6 bases). Trimming removed 1 base at V and 9 bases at J, with 13 bases between. This CDR3 spans 14 amino acids. Germline CDR1 and CDR2: MGHRA and YSYEKL. The CDR3 nucleotides read TGCGCCAGCAGCCAAGCGGGACACAGAGGCATTCAGTACTTC. Translation: CASSQAGHRGIQYF.

The chain is built from TRBV5-1 and TRBJ1-1; D remains unclear. CDR1 is SGHRS and CDR2 is YFSETQ in the germline V gene. This CDR3 has 13 residues. Trimming removed 2 bases from V and 0 bases from J, with 5 bases in between. CDR3 amino acids: CASSFAVNTEAFF. CDR3 in DNA: TGCGCCAGCAGCTTTGCGGTGAACACTGAAGCTTTCTTT.

This clonotype was picked up a small number of times. J is TRBJ1-1 and V is TRBV7-3; D call uncertain. Germline CDR1 SGHTA, CDR2 FQGTGA. The CDR3 extends over 12 amino acids. Deletions cut 3 bases from V and 10 bases from J, with 12 bases between. As DNA, the CDR3 is TGTGCCAGCAGCTTTCCCCCGATGGGAGCTTTCTTT. This translates into CASSFPPMGAFF.

This clonotype has more than one count but fewer than ten. The rearrangement joins TRBV6-1 to TRBJ2-1; D possibly corresponds to TRBD1 (5 bases). Per the germline V gene, CDR1 is MNHNS and CDR2 is SASEGT. The V gene lost 7 bases and the J gene lost 2 bases, with 9 bases spanning the gap. The length of the CDR3 is 13 residues. CDR3 region: CASTRATYNEQFF. CDR3 nucleotides: TGTGCCAGCACCAGGGCTACCTACAATGAGCAGTTCTTC.

This clonotype was recorded a few times. The chain combines TRBV4-3 with TRBJ2-5, with a tentative D call TRBD1 (5 bases). Germline CDR1 and CDR2: LGHNA and YSLEER. The length of the CDR3 is 14 residues. Trimming removed 4 bases from V and 2 bases from J, with 11 bases in between. The CDR3 sequence is CASSRGRAQETQYF. CDR3 coding DNA: TGCGCCAGCAGCCGGGGCAGGGCGCAAGAGACCCAGTACTTC.

This clonotype has just a few counts. The chain recombines TRBV7-2 with TRBJ2-7, with D perhaps being TRBD1 or TRBD2 (5 bases each). This CDR3 comprises 13 residues. V lost 4 bases and J 10 bases, leaving 17 bases between the germline ends. Germline-derived CDR1 and CDR2 are SGHTA and FQGNSA. In DNA, the CDR3 is TGTGCCAGCAGCTCCCCCTCTACGGGACGCCAGTACTTC. Protein: CASSSPSTGRQYF.

The chain carries TRBV7-8 and TRBJ2-1; D perhaps matches TRBD2 (5 bases). V lost 4 bases, J lost 5 bases, and 18 bases lay in between. The germline gives CDR1 SGHVS, CDR2 FQNEAQ. The CDR3 has 16 amino acids. The CDR3 DNA is TGTGCCAGCAGCTCCCAACTAGTAACATTAAACAATGAGCAGTTCTTC. It specifies CASSSQLVTLNNEQFF. The whole variable domain, filled in from reference TRBV7-8 and TRBJ2-1, reads GAGVSQSPRYKVAKRGQDVALRCDPISGHVSLFWYQQALGQGPEFLTYFQNEAQLDKSGLPSDRFFAERPEGSVSTLKIQRTQQEDSAVYLCASSSQLVTLNNEQFFGPGTRLTVL.

This clonotype was picked up a small number of times. The CDR3 nucleotides are TGCAGCGCCCAGGGGGCTTCCGGAAACACCATATATTTT. It translates to CSAQGASGNTIYF. The J gene is TRBJ1-3, the V gene TRBV29-1; 8 positions match TRBD1. Germline CDR1 and CDR2: SQVTM and ANQGSEA. This CDR3 region has 13 residues. J lost 4 bases, V lost 7 bases, and 6 bases had no gene match.

This clonotype was detected only a few times. V is TRBV11-2 and J is TRBJ2-7; the D is unclear. This CDR3 has 14 amino acids. Trimming left V 0 bases short and J 2 bases short, with 8 bases between. CDR1 SGHAT and CDR2 FQNNGV come from the germline V gene. The CDR3 sequence: CASSLESAAYEQYF. As DNA, the CDR3 is TGTGCCAGCAGCTTAGAATCGGCTGCCTACGAGCAGTACTTC.

The V gene is TRBV20-1, the J gene TRBJ2-3; the match to TRBD2 covers 8 bases. CDR1 DFQATT and CDR2 SNEGSKA come from the germline V gene (reference sequence). V dropped 3 bases and J dropped 2; count of bases not matched to a gene: 7. The CDR3 runs 15 residues. Here the CDR3 DNA reads TGCAGTGCTAGCGGAGCGGGGGCGAACACAGATACGCAGTATTTT. Encoded protein: CSASGAGANTDTQYF.

This clonotype has just one count. The J gene is TRBJ2-3, the V gene TRBV15, with D uncertain. This CDR3 is built from 16 residues. The V gene lost 3 bases and the J gene lost 2 bases, with 15 bases spanning the gap. Per the germline V gene, CDR1 is LNHNV and CDR2 is YYDKDF (reference sequence). The CDR3, as DNA: TGTGCCACCAGCAGGGGTAGTGTCAGTTTCACAGATACGCAGTATTTT. Translation gives CATSRGSVSFTDTQYF.

The genes are TRBV11-2 and TRBJ1-2; 7 bases match TRBD1. CDR1 is SGHAT, CDR2 FQNNGV, per germline. This CDR3 contains 17 residues. Trimming at V came to 4 bases and at J to 4 bases, leaving 15 bases not matched to a gene. CDR3 in amino acids: CASSSGGQERLSYGYTF. Here the CDR3 DNA reads TGTGCCAGCAGCTCAGGGGGGCAGGAAAGACTTTCCTATGGCTACACCTTC.

This CDR3 is CASSLRDSSYNSPLHF. The CDR3 coding sequence is TGTGCCAGCAGCTTAAGGGATAGCTCCTATAATTCACCCCTCCACTTT. The chain links TRBV7-8 to TRBJ1-6; D ambiguous. CDR1 and CDR2 (germline): SGHVS, FQNEAQ. Trimming took off 2 bases at V and 0 bases at J, with 8 bases between the two ends. The CDR3 length is 16 residues.

The chain joins TRBV20-1 to TRBJ2-3; 8 bases map to TRBD2. V gave up 3 bases and J gave up 2 bases; unmatched junction bases: 7. CDR3 length equals 15 residues. Germline CDR1 DFQATT, CDR2 SNEGSKA (reference sequence). For the CDR3, the DNA is TGCAGTGCTAGGGGGACTAGGATGTACACAGATACGCAGTATTTT. Its protein is CSARGTRMYTDTQYF.

The chain has TRBV18 and TRBJ2-1; a possible D gene is TRBD2 (6 bases). The last part of the DNA fits TRBJ2-5 better; the J call may be wrong. Germline values: CDR1 KGHSH, CDR2 LQKENI. This CDR3 spans 15 amino acids. The CDR3 reads CASSPLTDYGETQYF. The CDR3 DNA reads TGTGCCAGCTCACCTTTAACGGACTATGGAGAGACCCAGTACTTC.

The genes are TRBV11-3 and TRBJ1-3, with no clear D. Germline loops: CDR1 SGHNT, CDR2 YENEEA. Trimming shortened V by 10 bases and J by 0 bases, and 10 bases separated the two germline ends. CDR3 length equals 13 residues. The CDR3 DNA reads as TGTGCCACTGCCGCTTACTCTGGAAACACCATATATTTT. Translation: CATAAYSGNTIYF.

This clonotype was picked up many times. The V and J genes are TRBV12-3 or TRBV12-4 and TRBJ2-2, with D hard to call. The CDR3 runs 12 residues. V was shortened by 7 bases and J by 2 bases, with 5 bases between the two germline ends. CDR3 nucleotide sequence: TGTGCCAGCACCCCAAACACCGGGGAGCTGTTTTTT. Translated, it gives CASTPNTGELFF.

In this sample, this clonotype turned up a few times. The V call is TRBV7-2, the J call TRBJ2-1; 13 bases are a match to TRBD2. Looked up from germline, CDR1 is SGHTA and CDR2 is FQGNSA. V dropped 9 bases and J dropped 8; count of bases not matched to a gene: 7. The CDR3 totals 14 residues. CDR3 sequence: CASGGLAGADEQFF. CDR3 in DNA: TGTGCCAGTGGAGGACTAGCGGGAGCGGATGAGCAGTTCTTC.

This chain uses TRBV20-1 with TRBJ2-2; 8 bases map to TRBD2. This CDR3 is built from 16 residues. V trimming: 0 bases; J trimming: 4 bases; junction bases outside the gene matches: 7. The V gene's germline CDR1 is DFQATT and CDR2 SNEGSKA (reference sequence). Here the CDR3 reads CSARDREGFGTGELFF. As DNA, the CDR3 is TGCAGTGCTAGAGATCGGGAGGGATTTGGCACCGGGGAGCTGTTTTTT.

The sample holds a few counts of this clonotype. This CDR3 is CSVEGADYRETQYF. In nucleotides, the CDR3 is TGCAGCGTTGAGGGGGCCGATTATCGAGAGACCCAGTACTTC. The chain has TRBV29-1 and TRBJ2-5; D perhaps matches TRBD1 (6 bases). V was clipped by 3 bases and J by 4 bases, with 15 bases between them. The CDR3 totals 14 residues. Germline V gene data show CDR1 as SQVTM and CDR2 as ANQGSEA.